Listed below are T cell receptor beta chains from one sample, sequenced in a study of T cell responses to AZD1222 COVID-19 vaccine. Some clones are missing from TCRdb's copy, which holds only in-frame ones; the method was immunoSEQ multiplex PCR. Here the sample spans 180,000 or so clones, 92% being singletons. The starting material was peripheral blood, obtained 28 days after the second AZD1222 dose. The receptor set was obtained from an adult who received the AZD1222 COVID-19 vaccine. The CDR3 runs from the conserved cysteine through the conserved F or W. D genes are given only for firm matches. Rows may omit the clone size; those that give it use once, few, many or a size class.

cdr3_aa	cdr3_nt	cdr3_length	v_call	clone_size	j_call	d_call
CATSGGTSRLNQPQHF	TGTGCCACCAGTGGAGGGACATCCCGACTCAATCAGCCCCAGCATTTT	16	TRBV24-1	NA	TRBJ1-5	NA
CATSSPFPQGDQPQHF	TGTGCCACCAGCAGCCCTTTCCCCCAGGGGGATCAGCCCCAGCATTTT	16	TRBV15	once	TRBJ1-5	TRBD1
CASRLGVDQPQHF	TGTGCCAGCAGGCTGGGGGTAGACCAGCCCCAGCATTTT	13	TRBV6-5	NA	TRBJ1-5	NA
CASTMFSYNSPLHF	TGTGCCAGCACCATGTTCTCCTATAATTCACCCCTCCACTTT	14	TRBV13	NA	TRBJ1-6	NA
CASSATAKNTGELFF	TGTGCCAGCAGTGCAACAGCGAAAAACACCGGGGAGCTGTTTTTT	15	TRBV2	many	TRBJ2-2	NA
CASSVGQGGYGYTF	TGCGCCAGCAGCGTCGGACAGGGGGGGTATGGCTACACCTTC	14	TRBV5-1	NA	TRBJ1-2	TRBD1
CASSVAPTSGSYEQYF	TGTGCCAGCAGCGTAGCTCCGACTAGCGGGAGCTACGAGCAGTACTTC	16	TRBV9	NA	TRBJ2-7	TRBD2
CASSFRSLYEQYF	TGTGCCAGCAGTTTCAGGTCACTCTACGAGCAGTACTTC	13	TRBV2	NA	TRBJ2-7	NA
CASSSQGMNTEAFF	TGTGCCAGCAGCTCACAGGGGATGAACACTGAAGCTTTCTTT	14	TRBV5-6	NA	TRBJ1-1	TRBD1
CASSILAGNYNEQFF	TGTGCCAGCAGCATACTAGCGGGGAACTACAATGAGCAGTTCTTC	15	TRBV5-5	NA	TRBJ2-1	TRBD2
CASSVRPEGNEKLFF	TGTGCCAGCAGCGTTCGCCCAGAGGGGAATGAAAAACTGTTTTTT	15	TRBV9	NA	TRBJ1-4	NA
CSVNRKNEQFF	TGCAGCGTGAACCGTAAGAATGAGCAGTTCTTC	11	TRBV29-1	NA	TRBJ2-1	NA
CASSLNEPYSNQPQHF	TGTGCCAGCAGTTTAAACGAGCCTTATAGCAATCAGCCCCAGCATTTT	16	TRBV28	NA	TRBJ1-5	NA
CASSSTGGGTDTQYF	TGTGCCAGCAGCTCCACTGGGGGGGGCACAGATACGCAGTATTTT	15	TRBV5-4	NA	TRBJ2-3	TRBD2
CASRQGYSSPLHF	TGTGCCAGTAGGCAGGGGTATTCTTCACCCCTCCACTTT	13	TRBV19	NA	TRBJ1-6	NA
CASRSGTNEKLFF	TGCGCCAGCCGGAGCGGGACTAATGAAAAACTGTTTTTT	13	TRBV5-1	NA	TRBJ1-4	NA
CASSLGGGANQPQHF	TGTGCCAGCAGCTTAGGGGGAGGCGCCAATCAGCCCCAGCATTTT	15	TRBV7-6	NA	TRBJ1-5	NA
CASSPVRSGANVLTF	TGTGCCAGTAGCCCCGTTCGCTCTGGGGCCAACGTCCTGACTTTC	15	TRBV19	NA	TRBJ2-6	NA
CSVVPGDPNQPQHF	TGCAGCGTTGTGCCGGGTGACCCCAATCAGCCCCAGCATTTT	14	TRBV29-1	NA	TRBJ1-5	NA
CASRRGPNTEAFF	TGTGCCAGCAGAAGAGGGCCGAACACTGAAGCTTTCTTT	13	TRBV2	NA	TRBJ1-1	NA
CAWRADYRNNSPLHF	TGTGCCTGGAGGGCGGACTACAGGAATAATTCACCCCTCCACTTT	15	TRBV30	NA	TRBJ1-6	NA
CAIQVISTEAFF	TGTGCCATACAGGTAATAAGCACTGAAGCTTTCTTT	12	TRBV19	NA	TRBJ1-1	NA
CASSLGGRPVYEQYF	TGTGCCAGCAGCTTAGGTGGCAGGCCTGTCTACGAGCAGTACTTC	15	TRBV7-2	NA	TRBJ2-7	NA
CASTQGAVYNSPLHF	TGTGCCAGCACCCAGGGGGCAGTCTATAATTCACCCCTCCACTTT	15	TRBV27	NA	TRBJ1-6	TRBD1
CASTPGVGRTEAFF	TGTGCCAGTACTCCCGGCGTGGGTCGGACTGAAGCTTTCTTT	14	TRBV19	NA	TRBJ1-1	NA
CSVEDGETPPLNYGYTF	TGCAGCGTTGAAGACGGGGAGACACCCCCACTTAACTATGGCTACACCTTC	17	TRBV29-1	NA	TRBJ1-2	NA
CASSPRYGSNQPQHF	TGCGCCAGCAGCCCAAGATACGGTAGCAATCAGCCCCAGCATTTT	15	TRBV4-1	NA	TRBJ1-5	NA
CASSLPGNNSPLHF	TGTGCCAGCAGCTTGCCTGGGAATAATTCACCCCTCCACTTT	14	TRBV5-4	NA	TRBJ1-6	NA
CASRRFWVNNEQFF	TGTGCCAGCAGAAGGTTTTGGGTAAACAATGAGCAGTTCTTC	14	TRBV2	NA	TRBJ2-1	NA
CASSQTGLYQETQYF	TGCGCCAGCAGCCAGACAGGGTTGTACCAAGAGACCCAGTACTTC	15	TRBV4-1	NA	TRBJ2-5	TRBD1
CASTPLRQMNTEAFF	TGTGCCAGCACCCCCCTTAGACAGATGAACACTGAAGCTTTCTTT	15	TRBV6-5	NA	TRBJ1-1	NA
CASSLGQGNSPLHF	TGCGCCAGCAGCTTAGGGCAGGGGAATTCACCCCTCCACTTT	14	TRBV5-1	NA	TRBJ1-6	NA
CASSQGGVYGYTF	TGCGCCAGCAGCCAAGGAGGGGTCTATGGCTACACCTTC	13	TRBV4-1	NA	TRBJ1-2	NA
CASSEADTTQETQYF	TGTGCCAGCAGTGAAGCTGACACCACACAAGAGACCCAGTACTTC	15	TRBV2	NA	TRBJ2-5	NA
CASSRDRGPPPSYEQYF	TGTGCCAGCAGTCGGGACAGGGGGCCTCCACCTTCCTACGAGCAGTACTTC	17	TRBV6-6	NA	TRBJ2-7	TRBD1
CAWGQSTEAFF	TGTGCCTGGGGACAGAGCACTGAAGCTTTCTTT	11	TRBV7-6	NA	TRBJ1-1	TRBD1
CASSRSLEEQFF	TGTGCCAGCAGCCGAAGCCTGGAAGAGCAGTTCTTC	12	TRBV28	NA	TRBJ2-1	NA
CAGSGAAPDEQYF	TGTGCCGGGTCCGGGGCTGCTCCTGACGAGCAGTACTTC	13	TRBV6-5	NA	TRBJ2-7	NA
CASSPPGQASYEQYF	TGTGCCAGCAGCCCTCCGGGACAGGCCTCCTACGAGCAGTACTTC	15	TRBV4-2	once	TRBJ2-7	TRBD1
CASSSGPAEQFF	TGTGCCAGCAGCTCGGGACCCGCCGAGCAGTTCTTC	12	TRBV11-2	once	TRBJ2-1	NA
CASSLWGGTETQYF	TGTGCCAGCAGCCTCTGGGGAGGGACAGAGACCCAGTACTTC	14	TRBV27	once	TRBJ2-5	TRBD2
CASSYAKVSNQPQHF	TGTGCCAGCAGTTACGCGAAGGTTAGCAATCAGCCCCAGCATTTT	15	TRBV6-2/TRBV6-3	NA	TRBJ1-5	NA
CASSQPQGLSTEAFF	TGTGCCAGCAGCCAGCCACAGGGCTTGAGCACTGAAGCTTTCTTT	15	TRBV3-1/TRBV3-2	NA	TRBJ1-1	NA
CASSPQTGTSVPYEQYF	TGTGCCAGCAGCCCCCAAACAGGGACTAGCGTTCCCTACGAGCAGTACTTC	17	TRBV3-1/TRBV3-2	NA	TRBJ2-7	TRBD2
CASSSLRGWYNEQFF	TGTGCCAGCAGCTCCCTGAGAGGATGGTACAATGAGCAGTTCTTC	15	TRBV11-2	NA	TRBJ2-1	NA
CASSQGLAGQETQYF	TGTGCCAGCAGTCAGGGACTAGCGGGGCAAGAGACCCAGTACTTC	15	TRBV28	few	TRBJ2-5	TRBD2